Below are 13 T cell receptor beta chains sequenced from a single sample in a study of blood T cell repertoires in COVID-19. The data were produced by immunoSEQ multiplex PCR, yet TCRdb's version contains in-frame clones alone and is incomplete. This table holds around 150,000 clones, just under 85% found once. Material: peripheral blood. All receptors derive from a woman of 80 years or more with acute or convalescent COVID-19.

This clone has only one observation. The V gene is TRBV11-2, the J gene TRBJ2-1, with TRBD2 matching 16 bases. The CDR3 contains 17 residues. The ends lost 6 bases at V and 9 bases at J; junction bases unmatched: 11. Germline V gene data show CDR1 as SGHAT and CDR2 as FQNNGV. CDR3 DNA: TGTGCCAGCAGATTGGGACTAGCGGGAGGGCGTTTCACTGAGCAGTTCTTC. It yields the protein CASRLGLAGGRFTEQFF.

The chain's CDR3 is CASSPGGTGVRRSNQPQHF. CDR3 bases: TGTGCCAGCAGTCCCGGGGGGACAGGGGTGAGAAGGAGCAATCAGCCCCAGCATTTT. V gene TRBV6-6 combines with J gene TRBJ1-5, with 10 bases identical to TRBD1. The CDR3 consists of 19 residues. Germline loops: CDR1 MNHNY, CDR2 SVGAGI (reference sequence). The V segment lost 5 bases and the J segment 1 base; nucleotides outside the gene matches: 14.

The genes are TRBV19 and TRBJ2-5, with TRBD2 matching 8 bases. CDR1 is LNHDA, CDR2 SQIVND, per germline (reference sequence). Trimming took 5 bases from V and 4 from J; bases not matched to a gene: 6. The CDR3 is 14 amino acids. CDR3 nucleotides: TGTGCCAGTAGTCGCCGGGAGGGCCGAGAGACCCAGTACTTC. Protein product: CASSRREGRETQYF.

The V and J genes are TRBV6-5 and TRBJ1-1, with D maybe TRBD1 (5 bases). The germline gives CDR1 MNHEY, CDR2 SVGAGI. The CDR3 is 15 amino acids. V shed 10 bases and J shed 0 bases, with 18 bases lying between them. In DNA, the CDR3 is TGTGCCACCTGCCCGGGGGGGTACTTGAACACTGAAGCTTTCTTT. This codes for CATCPGGYLNTEAFF.

The genes are TRBV2 and TRBJ1-2; D remains ambiguous. V lost 3 bases, J lost 2 bases, and 7 bases lay in between. Germline values: CDR1 SNHLY, CDR2 FYNNEI. There are 13 residues in the CDR3. The CDR3 protein is CASSEAGNYGYTF. CDR3 nucleotides: TGTGCCAGCAGTGAGGCGGGGAACTATGGCTACACCTTC. The full variable domain, its missing parts supplied by reference TRBV2 and TRBJ1-2, is EPEVTQTPSHQVTQMGQEVILRCVPISNHLYFYWYRQILGQKVEFLVSFYNNEISEKSEIFDDQFSVERPDGSNFTLKIRSTKLEDSAMYFCASSEAGNYGYTFGSGTRLTVV.

J is TRBJ2-7 and V is TRBV10-3; D not certain. Trimming cost V 8 bases and J 6 bases, with 11 bases left between them. Germline CDR1 reads ENHRY; CDR2 reads SYGVKD. This CDR3 has 11 amino acids. The DNA for the CDR3 is TGTGCCATCCAAGAGAGAGCCGAGCAGTACTTC. It specifies CAIQERAEQYF.

The chain employs TRBV7-2 and TRBJ1-1; D is unclear. The CDR3 covers 15 residues. The germline V and J ends were trimmed by 3 bases and 3 bases, with 14 bases remaining between them. The germline CDR1 and CDR2 sequences are SGHTA and FQGNSA. The CDR3 nucleotides are TGTGCCAGCAGCTTCAGATCGGGAGTGGACACTGAAGCTTTCTTT. It yields the protein CASSFRSGVDTEAFF.

The chain has TRBV7-2 and TRBJ1-2, with D perhaps matching TRBD1 (5 bases). V lost 5 bases and J 3 bases, leaving 16 bases between the germline ends. The length of the CDR3 is 15 residues. Germline V lookup: CDR1 SGHTA, CDR2 FQGNSA. The CDR3 is CASSRQPGGHYGYTF. The CDR3 nucleotides read TGTGCCAGCAGCAGACAGCCGGGAGGTCACTATGGCTACACCTTC.

V and J are TRBV7-2 and TRBJ2-1; D remains unclear. CDR1 and CDR2 from the germline V gene are SGHTA and FQGNSA. V shed 5 bases and J shed 5 bases, with 10 bases lying between them. This CDR3 region has 13 residues. CDR3 DNA sequence: TGTGCCAGCAGCATAATGAGTCACAATGAGCAGTTCTTC. Its protein is CASSIMSHNEQFF.

This clone was detected only once. The V call is TRBV5-5, the J call TRBJ2-3; 9 bases align to TRBD2. After removal of 2 bases from V and 2 bases from J, the junction contained 6 bases not matched to a gene. Germline values: CDR1 SGHKS, CDR2 YYEKEE (reference sequence). The CDR3 has 16 residues. CDR3 loop: CASSLTGTSYTDTQYF. CDR3 coding DNA: TGTGCCAGCAGCTTAACCGGGACTAGCTACACAGATACGCAGTATTTT.

This sequence joins TRBV11-2 and TRBJ2-1; 9 positions agree with TRBD2. V trimming: 5 bases; J trimming: 2 bases; junction bases outside the gene matches: 7. Germline assignment: CDR1 SGHAT and CDR2 FQNNGV. CDR3 length equals 16 residues. This CDR3 reads CASSPPGLAPYNEQFF. CDR3 in DNA: TGTGCCAGCAGCCCTCCCGGACTAGCGCCCTACAATGAGCAGTTCTTC.

This clone occurred once. This chain uses TRBV19 with TRBJ2-1; 9 bases are shared with TRBD1. Losses at the gene ends were 10 bases for V and 4 bases for J; bases not matched to a gene: 8. The germline gives CDR1 LNHDA, CDR2 SQIVND (reference sequence). The CDR3 runs to 14 residues. The CDR3 sequence is CATTRGQGYNEQFF. The DNA for the CDR3 is TGTGCCACAACGAGGGGACAGGGATACAATGAGCAGTTCTTC.

This chain links TRBV3-1 (or the pseudogene TRBV3-2) with TRBJ1-6; TRBD1 might be the D (6 bases). The germline gives CDR1 LGHDT, CDR2 YNNKEL (reference sequence). The CDR3 has 14 amino acids. The germline V and J ends were trimmed by 3 bases and 8 bases, with 11 bases remaining between them. CDR3 in DNA: TGTGCCAGCAGCCAGCCAGGGGAGTATTCACCCCTCCACTTT. This gives the protein CASSQPGEYSPLHF.